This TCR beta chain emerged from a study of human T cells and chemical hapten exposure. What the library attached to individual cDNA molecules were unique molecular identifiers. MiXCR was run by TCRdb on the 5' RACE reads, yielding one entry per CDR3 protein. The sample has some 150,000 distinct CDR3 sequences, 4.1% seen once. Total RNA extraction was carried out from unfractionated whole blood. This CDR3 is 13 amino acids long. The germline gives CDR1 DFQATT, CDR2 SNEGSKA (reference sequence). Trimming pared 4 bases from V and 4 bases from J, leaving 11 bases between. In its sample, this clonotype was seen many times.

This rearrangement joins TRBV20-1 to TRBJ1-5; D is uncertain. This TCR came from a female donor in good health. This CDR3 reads CSAIDGRNQPQHF. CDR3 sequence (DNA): TGCAGTGCTATCGACGGGAGGAATCAGCCCCAGCATTTT.